The source of this T cell receptor beta chain is a study of blood T cells in healthy people across ages. V was trimmed by 10 bases and J by 5 bases, leaving 12 bases between them. Germline V gene sequence: CDR1 SGHVS, CDR2 FQNEAQ. The CDR3 covers 11 residues. Samples each yielded at least 6 micrograms of total RNA. Details on this clonotype: Its specificity is unknown.

Primers used in a second PCR of about 7 to 12 cycles were a sample-barcoded 5' primer and a J-beta primer mix. There were at least 3 million CDR3-containing paired-end reads obtained from each sample. TCRdb fed the 5' RACE reads into MiXCR, producing one record per CDR3 protein. The sample yields about 650,000 distinct CDR3 sequences, about a third seen once. The study, taken as a whole, reports: The study regarded diversity estimates from one million T cells as underestimates.

V gene TRBV7-8 combines with J gene TRBJ2-7, with D uncertain. This TCR derives from a woman older than 75 in good health. Sequenced material: blood. The CDR3 coding sequence is TGTGCCATCTCGATGATTGACGAGCAGTACTTC. Amino acids: CAISMIDEQYF. Full variable domain (rest looked up from reference TRBV7-8 and TRBJ2-7): GAGVSQSPRYKVAKRGQDVALRCDPISGHVSLFWYQQALGQGPEFLTYFQNEAQLDKSGLPSDRFFAERPEGSVSTLKIQRTQQEDSAVYLCAISMIDEQYFGPGTRLTVT.